This entry features one T cell receptor beta chain sequence. Its antigen remains unknown. Produced via immunoSEQ multiplex PCR; TCRdb's table is partial and in-frame only. The table shows 78,000 or so clones, with roughly 79% occurring only once. This entry is derived from a study of vaccination effects on CD4 cells after COVID-19. Regarding the study as a whole: In the late period after vaccination, infection- and vaccine-induced clones contracted markedly.

Trimming took off 4 bases at V and 0 bases at J, with 19 bases between the two ends. The CDR3 loop spans 17 amino acids. Germline loops: CDR1 SGHRS, CDR2 YFSETQ. With the ViraFEST assay, the study expanded antigen-specific CD4+ T cells using viral peptide pools, then sequenced them. Following culture for around 10 days, CD4+ T cells were isolated. Negative nucleocapsid antibody tests before and after vaccination confirmed no previous SARS-CoV-2 infection. The material was CD4+ T cells from PBMCs cultured with SARS-CoV-2 spike peptides, obtained before COVID-19 vaccination. The J gene is TRBJ1-1, the V gene TRBV5-1; D uncertain. The receptor's source is a human donor who received a COVID-19 vaccine. In nucleotides, the CDR3 is TGCGCCAGCAGCCAAAGGGCGGCAGGTGAGATGAACACTGAAGCTTTCTTT. Amino acids: CASSQRAAGEMNTEAFF. The variable domain in full, with the rest retrieved from reference TRBV5-1 and TRBJ1-1, is KAGVTQTPRYLIKTRGQQVTLSCSPISGHRSVSWYQQTPGQGLQFLFEYFSETQRNKGNFPGRFSGRQFSNSRSEMNVSTLELGDSALYLCASSQRAAGEMNTEAFFGQGTRLTVV.